Here is one TCR beta chain with its context. This sample is drawn from a study of blood T cell repertoires in COVID-19. Study in general: Samples came from the United States, Italy and Spain, spanning acute and convalescent COVID-19. T cells, B-cell-depleted T cells, or PBMCs supplied cDNA or gDNA.

Study processing details: Reference gene primers were amplified, and this amplification served to estimate nucleated cell counts. Libraries were prepared by immunoSEQ multiplex PCR; TCRdb keeps only in-frame clonotypes and omits some of them. Clonal size and the V and J genes are those of that table, whereas D and trimming came from the DNA. This table holds roughly 100,000 clones, around 81% found once. The CDR3 spans 14 residues. Trimming took off 7 bases at V and 5 bases at J, with 14 bases between the two ends. Germline V CDR1 and CDR2: LNHDA, SQIVND (reference sequence). This sequence originates from a man older than 75 with acute or convalescent COVID-19. The chain uses TRBV19 and TRBJ2-2; D possibly corresponds to TRBD2 (5 bases). Sequenced sample: peripheral blood. CDR3 in DNA: TGTGCCAGTACCTTTTGGGAGAGAACCGGGGAGCTGTTTTTT. The encoded protein is CASTFWERTGELFF.